Listed here is a single T cell receptor (beta chain). The CDR3 runs to 17 residues. Produced via immunoSEQ multiplex PCR; TCRdb's table is partial and in-frame only. Of around 2,000,000 clones listed, 90% to 95% were seen once; the top ten hold 1.5% to 2%. Positively selected for CCR7, the CD45RO-negative cells used as naive CD8 cells excluded terminally differentiated effector memory CD45RA+ cells. The record originates from a study of shared clonotypes between healthy human individuals. Material: naive CD8+ T cells from PBMCs. J is TRBJ1-4 and V is TRBV21-1; the table's D call of TRBD1 was not tested on the DNA. TRBV21-1 is assigned pseudogene status. The receptor was isolated from a young man in good health. Some clones in this sample may be carry-over from other donors' samples. CDR3 region: CASSTLAGLSTNEKLFF. The CDR3 DNA is TGTGCCAGCAGCACCCTGGCAGGTTTGAGCACTAATGAAAAACTGTTTTTT.